This T cell receptor (beta chain) appears in the sequencing data of a study of OX40 agonist ivuxolimab in advanced cancers. Whole-study context: Patients were given ivuxolimab, an antibody that agonizes OX40 (CD134). Overall study findings and caveats: Part of the nonresponder group also had normalized T-cell clonal expansion that was low. CD8+ T cells showed, on average, more clonal expansion than CD4+ cells.

TCRdb keeps only in-frame clones here, not all; method: immunoSEQ multiplex PCR. The repertoire consists of around 20,000 clones, with roughly 82% occurring once and the leading ten covering approximately 3.1%. This CDR3 is 14 amino acids long. J was trimmed by 5 bases and V by 0 bases; bases with no gene match: 3. CDR1 is SEHNR, CDR2 FQNEAQ, per germline (reference sequence). The sample holds one count of this clone. Its target is not known. The chain carries TRBV7-9 and TRBJ2-7, with 8 nucleotides matching TRBD1. The clonotype comes from an adult with an advanced solid tumor such as melanoma, head and neck, liver or kidney cancer. The sequencing used CD4+ or CD8+ T cells sorted from blood, collected in a trial of the OX40 agonist ivuxolimab. The CDR3, as DNA: TGTGCCAGCAGCTTAGCGACAGGGGAGCACGAGCAGTACTTC. Amino acid sequence: CASSLATGEHEQYF.